This is a list of T cell receptor beta chains from one sample in a study of cytomegalovirus exposure and HLA in healthy donors. Profiled with immunoSEQ multiplex PCR; TCRdb holds only in-frame clones, not every one. The sample includes 100,000 to 150,000 clones, 81% seen only once; the top ten take more than 1.5%. Sequencing was carried out using PBMCs. The receptor source for this set is a man aged 40-50 years in good health and CMV-seronegative. Both conserved end residues are part of each CDR3. The D gene is left open where the match is weak. A row's size may be missing; if present it is once, few, many or a size class.

v_call	clone_size	d_call	j_call	cdr3_nt	cdr3_aa
TRBV13	-	TRBD1	TRBJ2-2	TGTGCCAGCAGACAAAGACAGGGTTGGGACCTGGGGACCGGGGAGCTGTTTTTT	CASRQRQGWDLGTGELFF
TRBV6-6	-	TRBD1	TRBJ1-2	TGTGCCAGCAGCAACCCGGGACAGGGGCTTGGCTACACCTTC	CASSNPGQGLGYTF
TRBV7-2	-	TRBD2	TRBJ2-5	TGTGCCAGCAGCCCGGGGGGCGGGGGGGCATTTGAGACCCAGTACTTC	CASSPGGGGAFETQYF
TRBV5-6	-	-	TRBJ2-5	TGTGCCAGCAGCACTTACCGGGGGGCCTCCAAAGAGACCCAGTACTTC	CASSTYRGASKETQYF
TRBV19	-	-	TRBJ1-2	TGTGCCGCCCAAGGGGGTAACTATGGCTACACCTTC	CAAQGGNYGYTF
TRBV4-3	few	-	TRBJ1-2	TGCGCCAGCAGCCAAGGTTCGGCCGCTAGCTCCTCTAACTATGGCTACACCTTC	CASSQGSAASSSNYGYTF
TRBV28	-	-	TRBJ2-7	TGTGCGGCAGGGAAGACCTACGAGCAGTACTTC	CAAGKTYEQYF
TRBV7-9	-	-	TRBJ1-4	TGTGCCAGCAGCTTAGTCCTAGCAACTAATGAAAAACTGTTTTTT	CASSLVLATNEKLFF
TRBV27	-	-	TRBJ2-3	TGTGCCAGCAGTTCAGACAGGCTAAGCACAGATACGCAGTATTTT	CASSSDRLSTDTQYF
TRBV15	-	-	TRBJ1-5	TGTGCCACCAGCAGACCAGGACAGCGCAATCAGCCCCAGCATTTT	CATSRPGQRNQPQHF
TRBV30	-	-	TRBJ1-1	TGTGCCTGGAGTCCGGGACTTACGAACACTGAAGCTTTCTTT	CAWSPGLTNTEAFF
TRBV10-3	-	-	TRBJ1-1	TGTGCCATCAGTGCAAACCGGGGGGCAATGAACACTGAAGCTTTCTTT	CAISANRGAMNTEAFF
TRBV28	-	-	TRBJ2-1	TGTGCCAGCAGGTCATCGGCGGGACCTTACAATGAGCAGTTCTTC	CASRSSAGPYNEQFF
TRBV6-5	few	TRBD2	TRBJ2-7	TGTGCCAGCAGTTACTCGACGGGGGGAAGCTCCTACGAGCAGTACTTC	CASSYSTGGSSYEQYF
TRBV19	-	-	TRBJ1-1	TGTGCCAGTAGTATAGAGCGGGACACTGAAGCTTTCTTT	CASSIERDTEAFF
TRBV10-1	-	TRBD2	TRBJ2-5	TGCGCCAGCAGTGATTCGGGGGGGGAGACCCAGTACTTC	CASSDSGGETQYF
TRBV9	-	-	TRBJ2-5	TGTGCCAGCAGCGTAGGGGGGCAGGGGCAAGAGACCCAGTACTTC	CASSVGGQGQETQYF
TRBV5-8	once	-	TRBJ2-5	TGTGCCAGCAGCACCTCCGGGAGCCGAAAAGAGACCCAGTACTTC	CASSTSGSRKETQYF
TRBV5-1	-	TRBD2	TRBJ2-3	TGCGCCAGCAGCTTCCTAGCGGGGGAAGATACGCAGTATTTT	CASSFLAGEDTQYF
TRBV11-3	few	-	TRBJ1-1	TGTGCCAGCAGCTTAGGAGAGACTGAAGCTTTCTTT	CASSLGETEAFF
TRBV20-1	-	-	TRBJ2-1	TGCAGTGCTAGACTAATCTATGAGCAGTTCTTC	CSARLIYEQFF
TRBV19	-	-	TRBJ1-2	TGTGCCAGTCGTCAAGGGGAGGGAGTCTATGGCTACACCTTC	CASRQGEGVYGYTF
TRBV7-9	few	-	TRBJ1-2	TGTGCCAGCAGCAGAACCTGGGAGGACGGCTACACCTTC	CASSRTWEDGYTF
TRBV18	-	TRBD2	TRBJ2-5	TGTGCCAGCTCACCACCGAGCTCGCTAGCGGGACCGGTAGGGGAAGAGACCCAGTACTTC	CASSPPSSLAGPVGEETQYF
TRBV9	-	-	TRBJ1-1	TGTGCCAGCAGCGTCATGACGGGGAACACTGAAGCTTTCTTT	CASSVMTGNTEAFF
TRBV7-9	-	-	TRBJ1-1	TGTGCCAGCAGCTTATTGGAGACTGAAGCTTTCTTT	CASSLLETEAFF
TRBV7-9	-	TRBD2	TRBJ2-7	TGTGCCAGCAGCTTAGCGGCTAGCGGGATGGTCGAGCAGTACTTC	CASSLAASGMVEQYF
TRBV28	-	TRBD2	TRBJ2-1	TGCGCCTCAAGACGAGCGGGAAGGACCTACAATGAGCAGTTCTTC	CASRRAGRTYNEQFF
TRBV30	-	TRBD1	TRBJ2-4	TGTGCCTGGAGCCGGGACAGGGGGCAAGGGGCCAAAAACATTCAGTACTTC	CAWSRDRGQGAKNIQYF
TRBV6-5	-	-	TRBJ1-6	TGTGCCAGCAGTTACGGGCAGGGATTCTATAATTCACCCCTCCACTTT	CASSYGQGFYNSPLHF
TRBV4-1	-	-	TRBJ1-4	TGCGCCAGCAGTCGTACTGTTGGTGCAACTAATGAAAAACTGTTTTTT	CASSRTVGATNEKLFF
TRBV7-9	once	TRBD1	TRBJ1-1	TGTGCCAGCAGGCCGACAGGGGGCATGAACACTGAAGCTTTCTTT	CASRPTGGMNTEAFF
TRBV7-3	once	TRBD2	TRBJ2-3	TGTGCCAGCAGCTTAGGTGCTAGCGGGATGGCTGATACGCAGTATTTT	CASSLGASGMADTQYF
TRBV5-5	-	TRBD1	TRBJ1-1	TGTGCCAGCAGCTTGGCAGCAGGGGGCAGGACTGAAGCTTTCTTT	CASSLAAGGRTEAFF
TRBV7-9	-	TRBD1	TRBJ1-2	TGTGCCAGCAGCCCTCACGGACAGGTTCCCCCCTACACCTTC	CASSPHGQVPPYTF
TRBV10-3	-	TRBD2	TRBJ2-2	TGTGCCATCTCTAGCGGAAACACCGGGGAGCTGTTTTTT	CAISSGNTGELFF
TRBV5-1	-	TRBD1	TRBJ1-2	TGCGCCAGCAGCTTGGCCGGAACAGGGGGCGCGTATGGCTACACCTTC	CASSLAGTGGAYGYTF
TRBV7-2	-	-	TRBJ2-7	TGTGCCAGCAGCTTAGCGGTGGGGGCCTACGAGCAGTACTTC	CASSLAVGAYEQYF
TRBV7-9	once	-	TRBJ2-1	TGTGCCAGCAGCCCCCGCGGGCCCCCGGAGCAGTTCTTC	CASSPRGPPEQFF